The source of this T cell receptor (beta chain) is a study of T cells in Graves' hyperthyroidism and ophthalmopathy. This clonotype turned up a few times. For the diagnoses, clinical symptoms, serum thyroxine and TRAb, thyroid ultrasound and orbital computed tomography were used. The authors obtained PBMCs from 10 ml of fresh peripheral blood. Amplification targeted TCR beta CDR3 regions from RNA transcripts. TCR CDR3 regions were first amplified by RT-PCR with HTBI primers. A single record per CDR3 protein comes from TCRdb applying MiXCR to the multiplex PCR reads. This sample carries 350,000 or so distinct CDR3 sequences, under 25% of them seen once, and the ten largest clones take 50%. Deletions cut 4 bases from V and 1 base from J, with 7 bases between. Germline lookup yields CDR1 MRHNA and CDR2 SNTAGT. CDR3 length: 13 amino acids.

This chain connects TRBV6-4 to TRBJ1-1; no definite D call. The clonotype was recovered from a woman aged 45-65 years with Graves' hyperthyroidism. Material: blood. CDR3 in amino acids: CASSALENTEAFF. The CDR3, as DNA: TGTGCCAGCAGTGCACTCGAGAACACTGAAGCTTTCTTT.